This section outlines one TCR beta chain sequence together with its context. The sample comes from a study of blood T cell repertoires in COVID-19. As for the study in general: Sites in the United States, Italy and Spain provided acute and convalescent COVID-19 samples. Nucleic acid was either cDNA or gDNA, and it came from T cells, B-cell-depleted T cells, or PBMCs.

CDR1 is SGHRS, CDR2 YFSETQ, per germline. Trimming cost V 5 bases and J 4 bases, with 19 bases left between them. The length of the CDR3 is 15 residues. Followed longitudinally, the Seattle patients had been enrolled during active infection. The authors' processing: Amplifying reference gene primers gave estimates of nucleated cell counts. Only in-frame clones appear in the TCRdb table, and some are missing; sequencing was by immunoSEQ multiplex PCR. V and J calls and clone size are those listed in that table; D and trimming were worked out from the DNA. Among 200,000 to 250,000 clones listed, 82% were seen once.

The chain uses TRBV5-1 and TRBJ2-7; TRBD1 is a possible D gene (6 bases). The sequence was obtained from a woman aged 70-85 years with COVID-19, enrolled during active disease. Sequenced material: peripheral blood. The CDR3 loop reads CASRYRDEGLYEQYF. Here the CDR3 DNA reads TGCGCCAGCAGATACAGGGACGAAGGGTTATACGAGCAGTACTTC.